The clone carrying this T cell receptor beta chain was recorded many times. Quantitative 5'-RACE with molecular barcodes produced the TCR beta libraries. TCRdb itself ran the 5' RACE reads through MiXCR, one entry per CDR3 protein. The sample lists about 130,000 distinct CDR3 sequences, approximately 7.3% occurring once. The CDR3 sequence is 12 residues long. V lost 0 bases to trimming and J lost 7 bases, with 7 bases between them. Germline V gene lookup returns CDR1 SGHRS and CDR2 YFSETQ. These data come from a study of CD8 T cells in ankylosing spondylitis. The specimen was blood, either unsorted or a sorted T cell fraction (not recorded which). The chain couples TRBV5-1 to TRBJ1-2; D gene unclear. The sequence came from a female donor with ankylosing spondylitis or in good health (not recorded which). CDR3 in amino acids: CASSLGEPGYTF. In nucleotides, the CDR3 is TGCGCCAGCAGCTTGGGGGAACCTGGCTACACCTTC.